The T cell receptor beta chain described here comes from a study of early T cells in non-severe SARS-CoV-2 infection. Germline CDR1 and CDR2: MGHRA and YSYEKL. Unmatched junction bases numbered 5, after V lost 7 bases and J lost 3 bases. The CDR3 runs 13 residues. TCRdb re-called the 5' RACE reads with MiXCR, one entry per CDR3 protein. The data show 60,000 or so distinct CDR3 sequences, roughly an eighth seen once. The source is an adult who was a healthcare worker with PCR-confirmed SARS-CoV-2 infection or an uninfected control (not recorded which). Sequencing was performed on whole blood. The chain joins TRBV4-1 to TRBJ2-5; the match to TRBD1 covers 7 bases. The DNA of the CDR3 is TGCGCCAGCAAGGGGGCGAGGGAAGAGACCCAGTACTTC. Protein: CASKGAREETQYF.